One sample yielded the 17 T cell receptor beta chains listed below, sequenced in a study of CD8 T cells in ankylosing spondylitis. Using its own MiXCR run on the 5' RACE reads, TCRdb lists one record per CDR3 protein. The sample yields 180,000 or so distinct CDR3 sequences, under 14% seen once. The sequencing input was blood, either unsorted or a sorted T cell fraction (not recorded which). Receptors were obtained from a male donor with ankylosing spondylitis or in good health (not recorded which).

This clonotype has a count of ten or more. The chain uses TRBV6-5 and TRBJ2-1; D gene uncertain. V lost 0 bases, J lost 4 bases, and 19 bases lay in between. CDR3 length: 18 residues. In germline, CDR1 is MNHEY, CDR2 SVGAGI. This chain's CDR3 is CASSYSFIGGRPYNEQFF. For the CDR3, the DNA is TGTGCCAGCAGTTACTCGTTCATAGGCGGCAGGCCGTACAATGAGCAGTTCTTC.

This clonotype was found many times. CDR3 DNA sequence: TGTGCCACCAGCACAGAGATCCATGCGCGGGCCAACGAGCAGTACTTC. This codes for CATSTEIHARANEQYF. The chain recombines TRBV15 with TRBJ2-7; TRBD2 is a possible D gene (5 bases). This CDR3 region has 16 residues. Germline V lookup: CDR1 LNHNV, CDR2 YYDKDF (reference sequence). Deletions cut 4 bases from V and 5 bases from J, with 21 bases between.

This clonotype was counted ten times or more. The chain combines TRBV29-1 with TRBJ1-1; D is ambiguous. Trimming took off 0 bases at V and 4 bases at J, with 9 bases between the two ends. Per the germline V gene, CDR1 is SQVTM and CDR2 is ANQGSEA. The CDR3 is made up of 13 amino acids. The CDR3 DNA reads TGCAGCGTTGAAGATCACAGTCTCACTGAAGCTTTCTTT. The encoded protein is CSVEDHSLTEAFF.

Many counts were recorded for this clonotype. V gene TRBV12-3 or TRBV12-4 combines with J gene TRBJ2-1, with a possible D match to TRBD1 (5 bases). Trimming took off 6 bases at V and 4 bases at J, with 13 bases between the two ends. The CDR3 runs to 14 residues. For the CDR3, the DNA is TGTGCCAGCAGGGGGTTAGACAGTTACAATGAGCAGTTCTTC. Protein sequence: CASRGLDSYNEQFF.

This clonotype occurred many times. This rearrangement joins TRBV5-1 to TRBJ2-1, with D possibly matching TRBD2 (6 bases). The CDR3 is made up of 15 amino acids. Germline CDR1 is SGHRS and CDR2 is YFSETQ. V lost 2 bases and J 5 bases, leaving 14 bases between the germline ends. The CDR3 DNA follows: TGCGCCAGCAGCTTCGGGGGAGAGAGGGACAATGAGCAGTTCTTC. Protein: CASSFGGERDNEQFF.

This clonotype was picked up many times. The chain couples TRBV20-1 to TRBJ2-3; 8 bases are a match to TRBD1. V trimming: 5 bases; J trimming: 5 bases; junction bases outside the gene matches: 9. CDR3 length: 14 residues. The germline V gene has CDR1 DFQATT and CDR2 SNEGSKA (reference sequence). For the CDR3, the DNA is TGCAGTGCTTCCCCGGGACAGGCCCAAGATACGCAGTATTTT. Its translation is CSASPGQAQDTQYF.

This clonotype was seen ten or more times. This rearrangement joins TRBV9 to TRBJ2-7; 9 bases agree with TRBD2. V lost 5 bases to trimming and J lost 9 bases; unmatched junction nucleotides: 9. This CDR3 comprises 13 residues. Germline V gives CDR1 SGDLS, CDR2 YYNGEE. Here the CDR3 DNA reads TGTGCCAGCAGTCCCGGGACTAGCCATCGGCAGTACTTC. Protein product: CASSPGTSHRQYF. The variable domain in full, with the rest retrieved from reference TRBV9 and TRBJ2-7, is DSGVTQTPKHLITATGQRVTLRCSPRSGDLSVYWYQQSLDQGLQFLIQYYNGEERAKGNILERFSAQQFPDLHSELNLSSLELGDSALYFCASSPGTSHRQYFGPGTRLTVT.

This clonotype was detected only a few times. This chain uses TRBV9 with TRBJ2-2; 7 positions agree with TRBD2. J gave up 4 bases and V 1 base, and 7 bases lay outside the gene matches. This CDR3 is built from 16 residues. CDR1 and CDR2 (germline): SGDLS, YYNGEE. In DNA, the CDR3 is TGTGCCAGCAGCGTAACCGTGGGAGGGACCACCGGGGAGCTGTTTTTT. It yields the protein CASSVTVGGTTGELFF.

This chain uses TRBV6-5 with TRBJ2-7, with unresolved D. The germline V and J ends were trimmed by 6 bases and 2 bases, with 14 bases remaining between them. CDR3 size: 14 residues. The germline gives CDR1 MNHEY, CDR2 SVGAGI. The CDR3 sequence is CASSRNKGPYEQYF. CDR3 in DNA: TGTGCCAGCAGCCGAAACAAGGGCCCCTACGAGCAGTACTTC.

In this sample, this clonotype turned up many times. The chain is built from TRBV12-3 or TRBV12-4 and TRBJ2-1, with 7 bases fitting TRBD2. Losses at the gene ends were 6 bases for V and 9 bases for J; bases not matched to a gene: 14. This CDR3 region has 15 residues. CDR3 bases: TGTGCCAGCAGCCCTTCCGGGAGGCGGTTCGGTGAGCAGTTCTTC. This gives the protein CASSPSGRRFGEQFF.

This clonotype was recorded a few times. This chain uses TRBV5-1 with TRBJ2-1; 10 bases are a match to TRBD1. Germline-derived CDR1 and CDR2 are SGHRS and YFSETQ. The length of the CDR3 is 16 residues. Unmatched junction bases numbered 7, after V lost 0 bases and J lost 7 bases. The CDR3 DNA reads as TGCGCCAGCAGCTTGGGGGACAGGGGCCTGAGGAATGAGCAGTTCTTC. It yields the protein CASSLGDRGLRNEQFF.

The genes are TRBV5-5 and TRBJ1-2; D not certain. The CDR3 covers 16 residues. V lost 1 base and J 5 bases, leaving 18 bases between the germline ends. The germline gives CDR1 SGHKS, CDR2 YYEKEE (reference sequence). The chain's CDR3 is CASSLIQVASEYGYTF. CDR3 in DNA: TGTGCCAGCAGCTTGATCCAGGTGGCTTCGGAATATGGCTACACCTTC.

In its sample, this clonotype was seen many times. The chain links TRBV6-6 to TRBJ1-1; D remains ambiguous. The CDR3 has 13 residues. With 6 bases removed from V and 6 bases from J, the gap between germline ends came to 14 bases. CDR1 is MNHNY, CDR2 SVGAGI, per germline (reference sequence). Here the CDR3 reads CASSPGRLPEAFF. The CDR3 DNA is TGTGCCAGCAGCCCTGGACGCCTACCTGAAGCTTTCTTT.

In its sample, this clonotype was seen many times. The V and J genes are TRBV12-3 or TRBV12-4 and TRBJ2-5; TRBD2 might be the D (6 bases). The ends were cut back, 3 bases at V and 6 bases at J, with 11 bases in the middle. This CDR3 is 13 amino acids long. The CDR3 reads CASSFQEGQTQYF. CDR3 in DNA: TGTGCCAGCAGTTTCCAGGAGGGGCAGACCCAGTACTTC.

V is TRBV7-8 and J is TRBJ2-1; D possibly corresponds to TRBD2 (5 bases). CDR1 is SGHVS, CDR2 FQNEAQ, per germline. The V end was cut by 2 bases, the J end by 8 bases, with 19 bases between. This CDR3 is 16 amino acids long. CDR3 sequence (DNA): TGTGCCAGCAGCTTAAGCCCTAGCAGGTTTGGCGATGAGCAGTTCTTC. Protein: CASSLSPSRFGDEQFF.

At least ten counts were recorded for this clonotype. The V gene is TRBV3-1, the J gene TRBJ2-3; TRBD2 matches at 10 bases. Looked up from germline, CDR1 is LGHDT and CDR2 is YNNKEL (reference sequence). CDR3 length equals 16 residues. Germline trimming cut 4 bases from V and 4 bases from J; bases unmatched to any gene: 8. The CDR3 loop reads CASSPIRSGGADTQYF. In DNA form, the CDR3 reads TGTGCCAGCAGCCCCATTAGAAGCGGGGGGGCAGATACGCAGTATTTT.

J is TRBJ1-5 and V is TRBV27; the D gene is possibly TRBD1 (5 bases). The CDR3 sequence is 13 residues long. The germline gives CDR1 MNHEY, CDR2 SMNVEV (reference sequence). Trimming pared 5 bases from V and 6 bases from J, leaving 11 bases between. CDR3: CASSLTRVQPQHF. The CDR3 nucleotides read TGTGCCAGCAGTCTAACCAGGGTTCAGCCCCAGCATTTT.